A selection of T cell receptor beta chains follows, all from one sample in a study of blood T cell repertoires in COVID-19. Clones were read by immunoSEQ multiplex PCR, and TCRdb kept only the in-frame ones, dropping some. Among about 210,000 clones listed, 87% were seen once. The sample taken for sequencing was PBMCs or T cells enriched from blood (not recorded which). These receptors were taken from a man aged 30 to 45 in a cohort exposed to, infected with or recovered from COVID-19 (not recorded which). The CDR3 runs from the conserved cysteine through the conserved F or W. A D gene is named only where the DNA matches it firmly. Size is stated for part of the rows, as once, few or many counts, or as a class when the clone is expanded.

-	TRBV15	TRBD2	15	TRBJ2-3	TGTGCCACCAAGTTGGGCGGGAGGGCCGTAGATACGCAGTATTTT	CATKLGGRAVDTQYF
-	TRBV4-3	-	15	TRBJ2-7	TGCGCCAGCAGCCAAGAACCCTCAAGAGGCTACGAGCAGTACTTC	CASSQEPSRGYEQYF
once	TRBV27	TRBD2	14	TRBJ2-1	TGTGCCAGCAGTATCGGACTAGGTTCAAATGAGCAGTTCTTC	CASSIGLGSNEQFF
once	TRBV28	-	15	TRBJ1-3	TGTGCCAGCAGCCTCCAGGGTAATCTTGGAAACACCATATATTTT	CASSLQGNLGNTIYF
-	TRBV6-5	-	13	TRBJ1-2	TGTGCCAGCAGCCCGACAGTAACCTATGGCTACACCTTC	CASSPTVTYGYTF
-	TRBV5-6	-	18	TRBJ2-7	TGTGCCAGCAGCTCCCCTAGGGATCCCCAGGGGCAATACTACGAGCAGTACTTC	CASSSPRDPQGQYYEQYF
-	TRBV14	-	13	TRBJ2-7	TGTGCCAGCAGCCAAGAATTAGCCGGAGAGCAGTACTTC	CASSQELAGEQYF
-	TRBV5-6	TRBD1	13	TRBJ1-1	TGTGCCAGCAGCACGTGGGACAGTCTGAAAGCTTTCTTT	CASSTWDSLKAFF
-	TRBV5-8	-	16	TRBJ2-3	TGTGCCAGCCAGAGGGAATCTAGCAGAGGAACAGATACGCAGTATTTT	CASQRESSRGTDTQYF
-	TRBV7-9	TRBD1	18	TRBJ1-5	TGTGCCAGCAGCTTGAGGGACAGGAGAAAAAAGAGCAATCAGCCCCAGCATTTT	CASSLRDRRKKSNQPQHF
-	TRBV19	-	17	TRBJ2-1	TGTGCCAGTAGTATAGATCCTCGCTCCGCAGGAATCTATGAGCAGTTCTTC	CASSIDPRSAGIYEQFF
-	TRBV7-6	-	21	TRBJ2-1	TGTGCCAGCAGCTTAGGATGGAAGAGTAACAGGGCTACAAACTCCTACAATGAGCAGTTCTTC	CASSLGWKSNRATNSYNEQFF
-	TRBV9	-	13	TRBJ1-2	TGTGCCAGCAGCGTAACAGGGTTAAGCGGCTACACCTTC	CASSVTGLSGYTF
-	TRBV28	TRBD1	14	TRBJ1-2	TGTGCCAGCAGGACAGGGGACCTTAACTATGGCTACACCTTC	CASRTGDLNYGYTF
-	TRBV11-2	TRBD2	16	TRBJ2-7	TGTGCCAGCAGCTTTCCGGGGACTACTATCCCTTCCGAGCAGTACTTC	CASSFPGTTIPSEQYF
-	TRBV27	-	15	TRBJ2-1	TGTGCCAGCAGTTTGTGGGTTTCCCCAGGTGGTAAGCAGTTCTTC	CASSLWVSPGGKQFF
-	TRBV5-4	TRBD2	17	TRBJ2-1	TGTGCCAGCAGCTTCCGACTAGCGGGAGGGACTTACAATGAGCAGTTCTTC	CASSFRLAGGTYNEQFF
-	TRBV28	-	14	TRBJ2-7	TGTGCCAGCACTAGGCTAGATCCTCCCTACGAGCAGTACTTC	CASTRLDPPYEQYF
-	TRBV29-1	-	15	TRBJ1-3	TGCAGCGTTGGGGGCCCCAACGACTCTGGAAACACCATATATTTT	CSVGGPNDSGNTIYF
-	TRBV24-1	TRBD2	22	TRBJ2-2	TGTGCCACCAGCGCTTTCCCCGCGGGAGACCTAGCGGGAGTTCGGAACACCGGGGAGCTGTTTTTT	CATSAFPAGDLAGVRNTGELFF
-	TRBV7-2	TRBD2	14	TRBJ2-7	TGTGCCAGCAGCCGGACTAGCGGGAGGGGAGAGCAGTACTTC	CASSRTSGRGEQYF
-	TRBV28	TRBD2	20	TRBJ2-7	TGTGCCAGCAGTTTAGACTTGAGGACTAGCGGGAGGAACCTTCCCTACGAGCAGTACTTC	CASSLDLRTSGRNLPYEQYF
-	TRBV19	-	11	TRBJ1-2	TGTGCCAGTAATGCGGGCTATGGCTACACCTTC	CASNAGYGYTF
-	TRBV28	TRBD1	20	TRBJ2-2	TGTGCCAGCAGTTTATCCTCCGTAGTTTCCAGGGGGAGGAACACCGGGGAGCTGTTTTTT	CASSLSSVVSRGRNTGELFF
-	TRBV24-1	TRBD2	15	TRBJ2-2	TGTGCCACCAGTGGGCTAGCGGGTTCCACCGGGGAGCTGTTTTTT	CATSGLAGSTGELFF
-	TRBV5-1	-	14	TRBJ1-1	TGCGCCAGCAGCTTGGAACCGGGGAACACTGAAGCTTTCTTT	CASSLEPGNTEAFF
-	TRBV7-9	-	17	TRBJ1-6	TGTGCCAGCAGCAGGGGGGCAGGGGTGACCTATAATTCACCCCTCCACTTT	CASSRGAGVTYNSPLHF
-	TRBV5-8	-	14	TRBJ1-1	TGTGCCAGCAGCTTGGGGTTTTCGGACACTGAAGCTTTCTTT	CASSLGFSDTEAFF
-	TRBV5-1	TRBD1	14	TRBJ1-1	TGCGCCAGCAGCTCAAAGGGGGCGGGGACTGAAGCTTTCTTT	CASSSKGAGTEAFF
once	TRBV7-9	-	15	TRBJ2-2	TGTGCCAGCAGCCCTAGCGGGACAGGTCACCGGGAGCTGTTTTTT	CASSPSGTGHRELFF
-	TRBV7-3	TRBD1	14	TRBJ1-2	TGTGCCGACACACAGGGGCTTGCTAACTATGGCTACACCTTC	CADTQGLANYGYTF
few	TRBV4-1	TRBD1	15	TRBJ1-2	TGCGCCAGCAGCCTCTCCCGGGACAGGGAAAGGGGCTACACCTTC	CASSLSRDRERGYTF
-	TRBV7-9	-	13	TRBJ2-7	TGTGCCAGCGGCTCCCCGGGAACCTACGAGCAGTACTTC	CASGSPGTYEQYF
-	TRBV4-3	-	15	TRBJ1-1	TGCGCCAGCAGCCAAATAACGGTCCAGAACACTGAAGCTTTCTTT	CASSQITVQNTEAFF
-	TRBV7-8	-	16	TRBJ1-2	TGTGCCAGCAGCTTAGCAGGCGGGAACCTTCAACGGGACTACACCTTC	CASSLAGGNLQRDYTF
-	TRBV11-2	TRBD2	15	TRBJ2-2	TGTGCCAGCAGCCCAAATGGGGGGGACACCGGGGAGCTGTTTTTT	CASSPNGGDTGELFF
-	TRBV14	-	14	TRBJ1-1	TGTGCCAGCAGCCAAGAATTCGGCGGCACTGAAGCTTTCTTT	CASSQEFGGTEAFF
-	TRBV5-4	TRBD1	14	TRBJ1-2	TGTGCCAGCAGTGGGGACAGGGGGCTTAGAGGCTACACCTTC	CASSGDRGLRGYTF
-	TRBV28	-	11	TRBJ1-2	TGTGCCTTACGGGGTGGGGATGGCTACACCTTC	CALRGGDGYTF
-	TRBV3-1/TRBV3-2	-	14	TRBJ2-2	TGTGCCAGCAGCCAACTAGCGTCCACCGGGGAGCTGTTTTTT	CASSQLASTGELFF
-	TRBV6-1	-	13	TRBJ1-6	TGTGCCAGCAGTGAATCACAGAATTCACCCCTCCACTTT	CASSESQNSPLHF
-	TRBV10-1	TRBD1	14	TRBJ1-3	TGCGCCAGCTCAGGGGGCCGCTCTGGAAACACCATATATTTT	CASSGGRSGNTIYF
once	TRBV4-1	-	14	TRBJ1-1	TGCGCCAGCAGCCTAAGACCCGAGGGCACTGAAGCTTTCTTT	CASSLRPEGTEAFF
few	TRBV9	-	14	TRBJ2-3	TGTGCCAGCAGCGAACTAGCTAGCACAGATACGCAGTATTTT	CASSELASTDTQYF
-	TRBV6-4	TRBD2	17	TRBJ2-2	TGTGCCAGCAGCCCACTAGCGGGAGGCGGGAACACCGGGGAGCTGTTTTTT	CASSPLAGGGNTGELFF
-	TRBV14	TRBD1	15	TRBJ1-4	TGTGCCAGCAGCCCCTGGGACAGGGGAGTCGAAAAACTGTTTTTT	CASSPWDRGVEKLFF
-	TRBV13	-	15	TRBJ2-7	TGTGCCAGCAGCTTTCTGCAAGAGGGCCCATACGAGCAGTACTTC	CASSFLQEGPYEQYF
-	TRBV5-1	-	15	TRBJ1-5	TGCGCCAGCAGCTTGGTGACAGGATCCAATCAGCCCCAGCATTTT	CASSLVTGSNQPQHF
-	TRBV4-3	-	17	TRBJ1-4	TGCGCCAGCAGCCAAGAACGGTCGCAGGTGCTAAATGAAAAACTGTTTTTT	CASSQERSQVLNEKLFF
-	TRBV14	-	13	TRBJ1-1	TGTGCCAGCAGCCCCTCGGGGAACACTGAAGCTTTCTTT	CASSPSGNTEAFF
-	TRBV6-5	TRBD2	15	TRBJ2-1	TGTGCCAGCAGCCCCTCTAGCGGGAGTTACAATGAGCAGTTCTTC	CASSPSSGSYNEQFF
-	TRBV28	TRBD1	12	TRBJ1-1	TGTGCCAGCAGTCCCGACAGGGTGGTTGGATTCTTT	CASSPDRVVGFF
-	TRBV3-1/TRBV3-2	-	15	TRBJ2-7	TGTGCCAGCAGCCAAGAAGGGGACTCGATCTACGAGCAGTACTTC	CASSQEGDSIYEQYF
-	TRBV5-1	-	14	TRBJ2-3	TGCGCCAGCAGCCTAGAGGTCGACACAGATACGCAGTATTTT	CASSLEVDTDTQYF
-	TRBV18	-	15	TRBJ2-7	TGTGCCAGCTCACCAAGCCGGGACAAAGACTACGAGCAGTACTTC	CASSPSRDKDYEQYF
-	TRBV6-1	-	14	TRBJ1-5	TGTGCCAGCAGTGAGCAGGGTTTTAATCAGCCCCAGCATTTT	CASSEQGFNQPQHF
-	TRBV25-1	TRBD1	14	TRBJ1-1	TGTGCCAGCAGAGGCCAGACAGGGATGACTGAAGCTTTCTTT	CASRGQTGMTEAFF